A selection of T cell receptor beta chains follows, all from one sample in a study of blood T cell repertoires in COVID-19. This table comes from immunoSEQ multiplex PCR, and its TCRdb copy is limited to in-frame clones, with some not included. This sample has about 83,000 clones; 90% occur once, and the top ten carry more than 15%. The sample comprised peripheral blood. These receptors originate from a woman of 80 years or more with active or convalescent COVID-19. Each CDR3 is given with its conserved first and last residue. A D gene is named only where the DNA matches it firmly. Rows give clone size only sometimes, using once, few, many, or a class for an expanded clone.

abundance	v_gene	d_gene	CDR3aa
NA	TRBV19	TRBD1	CASTPTPDRDNQPQHF
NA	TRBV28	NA	CASSTPSSGNTIYF
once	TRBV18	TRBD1	CASNRGGQGSGTNEKLFF
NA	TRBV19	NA	CASSIDFDSYNSPLHF
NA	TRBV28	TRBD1	CASRPSGTGLYGYTF
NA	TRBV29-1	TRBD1	CSVGTGGSEQYF
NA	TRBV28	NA	CASSLREEWNEKLFF
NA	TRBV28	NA	CASRDNGNTEAFF
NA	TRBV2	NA	CASSASSIETQYF
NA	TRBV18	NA	CASSPIVGGNRYSSPLHF
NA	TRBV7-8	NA	CASSSLYTNTEAFF
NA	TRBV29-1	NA	CSVEYSGGTEAFF
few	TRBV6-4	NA	CASSDSEGADTQYF
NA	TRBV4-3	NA	CASSHDTGGDTEAFF